The next 15 T cell receptor beta chains were all read from a single sample in a study of CD8+ T cells in alopecia areata. Treatment meaning: oral pan-JAK inhibitor, 5-10 mg twice daily. Following extraction, RNA underwent reverse transcription to cDNA, which served as the sequencing template. Generated by immunoSEQ multiplex PCR, the TCRdb table keeps only in-frame clones and is missing some. The data hold around 190,000 clones, with around three fifths observed a single time. The material sequenced was CD4+ T cells sorted from blood, taken at week 24, from a patient treated with tofacitinib. All receptors derive from a human donor with alopecia areata.

The rearrangement uses TRBV29-1 and TRBJ1-2; D gene unclear. Germline V lookup: CDR1 SQVTM, CDR2 ANQGSEA. The CDR3 loop spans 13 amino acids. Trimming removed 3 bases from V and 2 bases from J, with 10 bases in between. The CDR3 sequence: CSVDSTENYGYTF. DNA of the CDR3: TGCAGCGTTGATTCGACGGAGAACTATGGCTACACCTTC.

This chain joins TRBV4-3 and TRBJ1-1, with unresolved D. Trimming stripped 5 bases from V and 1 base from J, with 8 bases between. CDR1 is LGHNA, CDR2 YSLEER, per germline. This CDR3 region has 13 residues. CDR3 region: CASSDGKNTEAFF. The CDR3 DNA follows: TGCGCCAGCAGCGACGGGAAGAACACTGAAGCTTTCTTT.

This clone was seen a few times. As DNA, the CDR3 is TGTGCCAGCAGTGACACTCGAAGCAATGAGCAGTTCTTC. This codes for CASSDTRSNEQFF. The chain uses TRBV6-5 and TRBJ2-1; D unresolved. Germline V gives CDR1 MNHEY, CDR2 SVGAGI. The V end lost 5 bases, the J end lost 6 bases, and 11 bases lay between the germline ends. This CDR3 is 13 amino acids long.

The chain carries TRBV2 and TRBJ1-1; D gene ambiguous. The germline gives CDR1 SNHLY, CDR2 FYNNEI. The V gene lost 3 bases and the J gene lost 7 bases, with 9 bases spanning the gap. This CDR3 is built from 12 residues. CDR3 amino acids: CASSDGRGEAFF. In DNA form, the CDR3 reads TGTGCCAGCAGTGATGGGCGGGGTGAAGCTTTCTTT.

The V and J genes are TRBV29-1 and TRBJ2-5; no reliable D call. The length of the CDR3 is 12 residues. Germline CDR1 reads SQVTM; CDR2 reads ANQGSEA. V dropped 7 bases and J dropped 5 bases, with 14 bases sitting between them. The CDR3 sequence is CSAARLQETQYF. Here the CDR3 DNA reads TGCAGCGCAGCAAGGTTACAGGAGACCCAGTACTTC.

For this clone: Different DNA sequences within this sample yield the same CDR3. The genes are TRBV29-1 and TRBJ2-7, with 8 bases identical to TRBD1. In germline, CDR1 is SQVTM, CDR2 ANQGSEA. There are 12 residues in the CDR3. J gave up 3 bases and V 6 bases, and 4 bases lay outside the gene matches. The CDR3 bases are TGCAGCGTCCGGACAGGGAGCTACGAGCAGTACTTC. Its protein product is CSVRTGSYEQYF.

The CDR3 DNA is TGCGCCAGCGGCGAAGCCTCGGGACAGAACTATGGCTACACCTTC. This codes for CASGEASGQNYGYTF. The chain links TRBV5-1 to TRBJ1-2; 7 nucleotides match TRBD1. Trimming removed 7 bases from V and 2 bases from J; junction bases left unmatched: 11. The CDR3 runs 15 residues. Germline V gene lookup returns CDR1 SGHRS and CDR2 YFSETQ.

CDR3 sequence (DNA): TGCGCCAGCAGCTGGGACAGGCTGAACACTGAAGCTTTCTTT. Amino acid sequence: CASSWDRLNTEAFF. V and J are TRBV5-1 and TRBJ1-1; 8 bases match TRBD1. V trimming: 3 bases; J trimming: 0 bases; junction bases outside the gene matches: 1. The germline gives CDR1 SGHRS, CDR2 YFSETQ. This CDR3 region has 14 residues. Based on the CDR3 plus reference TRBV5-1 and TRBJ1-1, the full variable domain is KAGVTQTPRYLIKTRGQQVTLSCSPISGHRSVSWYQQTPGQGLQFLFEYFSETQRNKGNFPGRFSGRQFSNSRSEMNVSTLELGDSALYLCASSWDRLNTEAFFGQGTRLTVV.

The chain employs TRBV30 and TRBJ1-1, with D maybe TRBD1 (5 bases). The CDR3 has 13 amino acids. Trimming took off 4 bases at V and 4 bases at J, with 13 bases between the two ends. The germline CDR1 and CDR2 sequences are GTSNPN and SVGIG (reference sequence). The CDR3 DNA is TGTGCCTGGAATATGGGGCAGATCACTGAAGCTTTCTTT. Its protein is CAWNMGQITEAFF. Full variable domain (remainder filled in from reference TRBV30 and TRBJ1-1): SQTIHQWPATLVQPVGSPLSLECTVEGTSNPNLYWYRQAAGRGLQLLFYSVGIGQISSEVPQNLSASRPQDRQFILSSKKLLLSDSGFYLCAWNMGQITEAFFGQGTRLTVV.

This clone was detected a few times. This chain uses TRBV30 with TRBJ1-1; TRBD1 matches 8 bases. This CDR3 has 13 residues. V shed 4 bases, J shed 5 bases, and the junction held 6 bases outside the gene matches. Germline V gene data show CDR1 as GTSNPN and CDR2 as SVGIG (reference sequence). This chain's CDR3 is CAWNPDRDTEAFF. CDR3 coding DNA: TGTGCCTGGAACCCGGACAGGGATACTGAAGCTTTCTTT.

The chain recombines TRBV2 with TRBJ1-2; the D gene is possibly TRBD1 (5 bases). Looked up from germline, CDR1 is SNHLY and CDR2 is FYNNEI. Trimming removed 0 bases at V and 8 bases at J, with 7 bases between. The CDR3 contains 12 residues. The CDR3 nucleotides read TGTGCCAGCAGTGAAGCCCGGGGGGGCTACACCTTC. Its protein product is CASSEARGGYTF.

The table lists this clone with a count of one. This chain joins TRBV4-3 and TRBJ2-3, with TRBD2 matching 8 bases. Per the germline V gene, CDR1 is LGHNA and CDR2 is YSLEER. The junction had 5 bases not matched to a gene; V was cut back by 1 base and J by 2 bases. The CDR3 contains 16 residues. CDR3 DNA sequence: TGCGCCAGCAGCCAAGGGGCAGCGGGGGTCACAGATACGCAGTATTTT. This gives the protein CASSQGAAGVTDTQYF.

The chain employs TRBV30 and TRBJ1-5, with D possibly being TRBD1 (5 bases). The germline gives CDR1 GTSNPN, CDR2 SVGIG (reference sequence). V lost 1 base and J lost 6, with 13 bases in between. This CDR3 comprises 14 residues. The CDR3 DNA follows: TGTGCCTGGAGTGAGGGGCAGGTGGGTCAGCCCCAGCATTTT. Translation gives CAWSEGQVGQPQHF. The variable domain in full, with the rest retrieved from reference TRBV30 and TRBJ1-5, is SQTIHQWPATLVQPVGSPLSLECTVEGTSNPNLYWYRQAAGRGLQLLFYSVGIGQISSEVPQNLSASRPQDRQFILSSKKLLLSDSGFYLCAWSEGQVGQPQHFGDGTRLSIL.

The chain joins TRBV9 to TRBJ2-3, with 8 bases that match TRBD2. This CDR3 is built from 16 residues. V shed 0 bases and J 2 bases; nucleotides not matched to a gene: 5. The germline gives CDR1 SGDLS, CDR2 YYNGEE. As DNA, the CDR3 is TGTGCCAGCAGCGTAGGGACTAGCCCTCTCACAGATACGCAGTATTTT. Its protein is CASSVGTSPLTDTQYF.

The J gene is TRBJ1-2, the V gene TRBV9; D gene unclear. The CDR3 length is 11 residues. From germline, CDR1 is SGDLS and CDR2 YYNGEE. The ends were cut back, 3 bases at V and 4 bases at J, with 4 bases in the middle. CDR3 sequence (DNA): TGTGCCAGCAGCGACACCTATGGCTACACCTTC. Encoded protein: CASSDTYGYTF. Full variable domain (remainder filled in from reference TRBV9 and TRBJ1-2): DSGVTQTPKHLITATGQRVTLRCSPRSGDLSVYWYQQSLDQGLQFLIQYYNGEERAKGNILERFSAQQFPDLHSELNLSSLELGDSALYFCASSDTYGYTFGSGTRLTVV.